This T cell receptor (beta chain) was recovered during a study of somatic mutations in cytotoxic T cells in rheumatoid arthritis. Turning to this clone: What it binds is not known.

CDR3 length equals 13 residues. The germline gives CDR1 LNHDA, CDR2 SQIVND (reference sequence). Trimming took off 6 bases at V and 6 bases at J, with 11 bases between the two ends. Study-wide results and limits: No multiple-comparison adjustment was applied to the slight TRBV07 underrepresentation in rheumatoid arthritis patients. Within 8 of 65 patients, the single biggest CD8+ clone made up more than 20% of CD8+ cells. Age-dependent increases in CD8+ clonality occurred in rheumatoid arthritis patients but not in healthy controls.

The repertoire was sequenced with immunoSEQ multiplex PCR; TCRdb's copy has only in-frame clones and lacks some. This table has about 33,000 clones, more than 80% appearing once. The sequence came from a man aged 40-49 years in good health. Sequencing was done on a sample of CD8+ T cells sorted from blood. The chain has TRBV19 and TRBJ2-2; tentatively, D is TRBD1 or TRBD2 (5 bases each). The CDR3 sequence: CASSSQGAGELFF. CDR3 nucleotides: TGTGCCAGTAGCTCCCAGGGAGCCGGGGAGCTGTTTTTT.